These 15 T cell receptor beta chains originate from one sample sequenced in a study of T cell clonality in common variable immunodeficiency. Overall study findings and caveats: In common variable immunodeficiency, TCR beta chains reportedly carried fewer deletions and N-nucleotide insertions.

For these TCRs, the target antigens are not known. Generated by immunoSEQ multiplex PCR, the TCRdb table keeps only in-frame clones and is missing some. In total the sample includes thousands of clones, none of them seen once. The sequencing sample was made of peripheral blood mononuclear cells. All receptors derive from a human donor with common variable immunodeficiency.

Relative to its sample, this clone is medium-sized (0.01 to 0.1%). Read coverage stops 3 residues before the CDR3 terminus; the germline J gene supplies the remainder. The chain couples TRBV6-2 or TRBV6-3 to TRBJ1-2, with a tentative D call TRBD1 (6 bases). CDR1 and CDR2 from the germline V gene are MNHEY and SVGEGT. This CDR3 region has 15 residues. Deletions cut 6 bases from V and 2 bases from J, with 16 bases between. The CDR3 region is CASSPGYRENYGYTF. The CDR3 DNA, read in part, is TGTGCCAGCAGCCCTGGGTACAGGGAAAACTATGGC.

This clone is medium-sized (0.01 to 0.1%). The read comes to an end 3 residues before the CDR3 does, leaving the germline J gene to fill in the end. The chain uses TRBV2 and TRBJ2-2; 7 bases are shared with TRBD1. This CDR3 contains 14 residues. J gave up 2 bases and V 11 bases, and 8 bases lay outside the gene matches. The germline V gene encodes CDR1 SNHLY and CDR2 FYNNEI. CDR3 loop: CAGTDRPNTGELFF. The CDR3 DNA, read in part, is TGTGCCGGTACGGACAGGCCTAACACCGGGGAG.

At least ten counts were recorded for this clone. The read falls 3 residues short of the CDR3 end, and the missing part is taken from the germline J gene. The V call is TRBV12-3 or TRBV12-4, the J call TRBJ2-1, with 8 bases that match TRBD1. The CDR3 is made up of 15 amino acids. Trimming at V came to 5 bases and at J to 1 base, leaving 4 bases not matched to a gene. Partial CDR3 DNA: TGTGCCAGCAGTCCCACAGGGGGTTCCTACAATGAG. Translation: CASSPTGGSYNE. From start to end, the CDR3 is CASSPTGGSYNEQFF.

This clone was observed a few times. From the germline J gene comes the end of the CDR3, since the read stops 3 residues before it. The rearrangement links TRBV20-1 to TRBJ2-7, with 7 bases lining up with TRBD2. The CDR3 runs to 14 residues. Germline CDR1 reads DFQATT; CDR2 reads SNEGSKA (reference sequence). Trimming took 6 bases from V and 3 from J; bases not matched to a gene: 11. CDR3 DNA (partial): TGCAGTGCAGGGGAGGGGAGTGTTGGCTACGAG. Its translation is CSAGEGSVGYE. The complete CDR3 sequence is CSAGEGSVGYEQYF.

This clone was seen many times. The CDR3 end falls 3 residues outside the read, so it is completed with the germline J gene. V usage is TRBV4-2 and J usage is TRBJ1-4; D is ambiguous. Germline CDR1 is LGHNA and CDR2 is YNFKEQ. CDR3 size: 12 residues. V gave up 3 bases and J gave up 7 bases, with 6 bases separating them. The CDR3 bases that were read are TGTGCCAGCAGCCACCTAGGTGAAAAA. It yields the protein CASSHLGEK. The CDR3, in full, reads CASSHLGEKLFF.

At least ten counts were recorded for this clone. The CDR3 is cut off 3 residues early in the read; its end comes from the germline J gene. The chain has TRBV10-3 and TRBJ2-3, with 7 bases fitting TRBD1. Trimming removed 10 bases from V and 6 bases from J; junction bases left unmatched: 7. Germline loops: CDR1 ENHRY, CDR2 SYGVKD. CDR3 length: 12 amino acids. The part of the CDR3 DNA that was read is TGTGCCAACGGTGGGACAGTCGATACG. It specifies CANGGTVDT. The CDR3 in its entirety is CANGGTVDTQYF.

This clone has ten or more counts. The CDR3 sequence: CSVGLAGGPETQYF. CDR3 bases read: TGCAGCGTTGGACTAGCGGGGGGGCCGGAGACC. This chain uses TRBV29-1 with TRBJ2-5; 14 bases line up with TRBD2. The sequenced fragment ends 3 residues before the CDR3 boundary, so the rest is inferred from the germline J gene. The germline V gene has CDR1 SQVTM and CDR2 ANQGSEA. Trimming cost V 4 bases and J 5 bases; bases outside gene matches: 3. This CDR3 is built from 14 residues.

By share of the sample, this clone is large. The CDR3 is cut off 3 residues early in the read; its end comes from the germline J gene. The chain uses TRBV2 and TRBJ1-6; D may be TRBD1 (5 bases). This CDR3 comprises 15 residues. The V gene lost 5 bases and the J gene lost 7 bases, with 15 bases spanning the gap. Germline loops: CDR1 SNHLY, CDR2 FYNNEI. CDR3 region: CASSRTDSQNSPLHF. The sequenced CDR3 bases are TGTGCCAGCAGTAGGACCGACAGCCAGAATTCACCC.

The sequenced part of the CDR3 DNA is TGTGCCAGCAGCTTAGTTGCGCCTCCGGAGACC. Protein product: CASSLVAPPET. The full CDR3 sequence reads CASSLVAPPETQYF. V usage is TRBV7-8 and J usage is TRBJ2-5, with unresolved D. The read comes to an end 3 residues before the CDR3 does, leaving the germline J gene to fill in the end. Germline V gene lookup returns CDR1 SGHVS and CDR2 FQNEAQ. V lost 1 base and J lost 5, with 11 bases in between. This CDR3 is built from 14 residues.

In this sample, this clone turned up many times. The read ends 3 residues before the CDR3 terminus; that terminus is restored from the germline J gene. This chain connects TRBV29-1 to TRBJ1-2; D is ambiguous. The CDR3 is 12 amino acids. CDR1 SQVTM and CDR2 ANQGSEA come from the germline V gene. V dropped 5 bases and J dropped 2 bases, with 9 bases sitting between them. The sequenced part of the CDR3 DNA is TGCAGCGTTACCGACACCAACTATGGC. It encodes CSVTDTNYG. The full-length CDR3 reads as CSVTDTNYGYTF.

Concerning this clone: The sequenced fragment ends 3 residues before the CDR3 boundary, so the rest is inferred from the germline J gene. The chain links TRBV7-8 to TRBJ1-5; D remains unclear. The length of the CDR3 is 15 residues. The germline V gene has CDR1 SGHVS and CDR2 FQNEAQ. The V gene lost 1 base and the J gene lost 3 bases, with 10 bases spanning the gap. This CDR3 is CASSLDRVNNQPQHF. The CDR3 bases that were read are TGTGCCAGCAGCTTAGATAGGGTAAACAATCAGCCC.

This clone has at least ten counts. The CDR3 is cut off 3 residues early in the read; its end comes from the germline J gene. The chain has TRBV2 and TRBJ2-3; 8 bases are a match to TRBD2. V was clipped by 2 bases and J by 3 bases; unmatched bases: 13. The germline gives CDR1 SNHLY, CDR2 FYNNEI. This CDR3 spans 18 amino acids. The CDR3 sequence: CASSEFPTSVFVTDTQYF. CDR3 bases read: TGTGCCAGCAGTGAATTCCCGACTAGCGTCTTTGTGACAGATACG.

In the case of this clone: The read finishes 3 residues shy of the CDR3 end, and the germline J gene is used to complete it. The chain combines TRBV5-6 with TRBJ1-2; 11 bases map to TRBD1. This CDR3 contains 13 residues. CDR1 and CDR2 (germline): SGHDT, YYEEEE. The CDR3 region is CASSLGTGGGYTF. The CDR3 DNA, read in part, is TGTGCCAGCAGTTTAGGGACAGGGGGAGGC. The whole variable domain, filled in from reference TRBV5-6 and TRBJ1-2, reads DAGVTQSPTHLIKTRGQQVTLRCSPKSGHDTVSWYQQALGQGPQFIFQYYEEEERQRGNFPDRFSGHQFPNYSSELNVNALLLGDSALYLCASSLGTGGGYTFGSGTRLTVV.

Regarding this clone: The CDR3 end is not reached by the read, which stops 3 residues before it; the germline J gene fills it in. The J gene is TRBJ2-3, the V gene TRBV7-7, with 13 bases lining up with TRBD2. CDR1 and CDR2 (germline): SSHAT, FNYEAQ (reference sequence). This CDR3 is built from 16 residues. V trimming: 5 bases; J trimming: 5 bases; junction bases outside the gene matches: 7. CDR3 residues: CASSPGLAGAGDTQYF. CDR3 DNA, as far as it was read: TGTGCCAGCAGCCCCGGACTAGCGGGGGCGGGAGATACG. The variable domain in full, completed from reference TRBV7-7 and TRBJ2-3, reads GAGVSQSPRYKVTKRGQDVTLRCDPISSHATLYWYQQALGQGPEFLTYFNYEAQPDKSGLPSDRFSAERPEGSISTLTIQRTEQRDSAMYRCASSPGLAGAGDTQYFGPGTRLTVL.

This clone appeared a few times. CDR3: CASSFLNTGELFF. Incomplete CDR3 DNA: TGTGCCAGCAGCTTTCTAAACACCGGGGAG. V and J are TRBV7-2 and TRBJ2-2; no definite D call. The sequenced fragment ends 3 residues before the CDR3 boundary, so the rest is inferred from the germline J gene. Between the trimmed V and J ends, which lost 3 bases and 2 bases, there was a span of 4 bases. The CDR3 length is 13 residues. Per germline, CDR1 SGHTA and CDR2 FQGNSA.